Listed here is a single T cell receptor (beta chain). No antigen is known for it. This sample stems from a study of cytomegalovirus exposure and HLA in healthy donors. Study-wide results and caveats: High specificity and sensitivity for cytomegalovirus status were reported for the classifier. Associated with cytomegalovirus, according to the listing, were 150 to 200 TCR beta chains. Some public TCRs appeared in many individuals, while most sequences were rare.

The validation cohort, a group of 90 to 150 subjects, included the donors and was separate from the roughly 700-subject first cohort. CDR3 length: 18 amino acids. The ends lost 6 bases at V and 4 bases at J; junction bases unmatched: 13. CDR1 is MDHEN, CDR2 SYDVKM, per germline. TCRdb keeps only in-frame clones here, not all; method: immunoSEQ multiplex PCR. The sample holds more than 250,000 clones; around 87% are singletons and the top ten take roughly 1.2%. This TCR came from a woman aged 30 to 39 in good health and CMV-seropositive. The sequencing input was PBMCs. This chain uses TRBV28 with TRBJ2-7, with TRBD2 identical over 15 bases. The CDR3 region is CASSSPGLAGGGVYEQYF. In DNA form, the CDR3 reads TGTGCCAGCAGCTCTCCGGGACTAGCGGGAGGAGGGGTATACGAGCAGTACTTC. Looking up the rest from reference TRBV28 and TRBJ2-7 gives the full variable domain: DVKVTQSSRYLVKRTGEKVFLECVQDMDHENMFWYRQDPGLGLRLIYFSYDVKMKEKGDIPEGYSVSREKKERFSLILESASTNQTSMYLCASSSPGLAGGGVYEQYFGPGTRLTVT.